The next 4 T cell receptor beta chains were all read from a single sample in a study of blood T cells in healthy people across ages. The second PCR ran about 6 to 11 cycles with a sample-barcoded 5' primer and J-beta primers. TCRdb re-called the 5' RACE reads with MiXCR, one entry per CDR3 protein. The top ten clones hold about 9.4% of a sample with about 930,000 distinct CDR3 sequences, almost 30% of them seen once. These data were likewise used in another study, on T cells of mothers and their children.

The sequenced sample consisted of blood. Receptors were obtained from a woman in her thirties or forties in good health.

Ten or more counts support this clonotype. The V and J genes are TRBV12-3 or TRBV12-4 and TRBJ1-2; D is ambiguous. V was pared by 5 bases and J by 4 bases, with 14 bases between. The CDR3 has 14 amino acids. The CDR3 nucleotides read TGTGCCAGCAGTCCAACAACCCCCAGCTATGGCTACACCTTC. Translated: CASSPTTPSYGYTF.

The chain combines TRBV3-1 with TRBJ1-1, with TRBD1 matching 7 bases. CDR3 length: 15 residues. CDR1 LGHDT and CDR2 YNNKEL come from the germline V gene (reference sequence). Germline trimming cut 0 bases from V and 5 bases from J; bases unmatched to any gene: 6. In DNA, the CDR3 is TGTGCCAGCAGCCAAGACCGACAGGGTCGGACTGAAGCTTTCTTT. This gives the protein CASSQDRQGRTEAFF.

With regard to this clonotype: A read error may be the cause here, since a much bigger clone is one base away. This rearrangement joins TRBV4-3 to TRBJ1-2; D uncertain. The CDR3 covers 14 residues. Germline CDR1 reads LGHNA; CDR2 reads YSLEER. CDR3 coding DNA: TGCGCCGGCAGCCAAGATAGGGCAGCTTATGGCTACACCTTC. Its translation: CAGSQDRAAYGYTF.

Written as DNA, the CDR3 is TGTGCCAGTAGTATTGTAGCGTCCCAAGAGACCCAGTACTTC. Translation gives CASSIVASQETQYF. The V gene is TRBV19, the J gene TRBJ2-5; TRBD2 might be the D (5 bases). Germline CDR1 and CDR2: LNHDA and SQIVND (reference sequence). The CDR3 sequence is 14 residues long. Trimming removed 3 bases at V and 1 base at J, with 9 bases between.